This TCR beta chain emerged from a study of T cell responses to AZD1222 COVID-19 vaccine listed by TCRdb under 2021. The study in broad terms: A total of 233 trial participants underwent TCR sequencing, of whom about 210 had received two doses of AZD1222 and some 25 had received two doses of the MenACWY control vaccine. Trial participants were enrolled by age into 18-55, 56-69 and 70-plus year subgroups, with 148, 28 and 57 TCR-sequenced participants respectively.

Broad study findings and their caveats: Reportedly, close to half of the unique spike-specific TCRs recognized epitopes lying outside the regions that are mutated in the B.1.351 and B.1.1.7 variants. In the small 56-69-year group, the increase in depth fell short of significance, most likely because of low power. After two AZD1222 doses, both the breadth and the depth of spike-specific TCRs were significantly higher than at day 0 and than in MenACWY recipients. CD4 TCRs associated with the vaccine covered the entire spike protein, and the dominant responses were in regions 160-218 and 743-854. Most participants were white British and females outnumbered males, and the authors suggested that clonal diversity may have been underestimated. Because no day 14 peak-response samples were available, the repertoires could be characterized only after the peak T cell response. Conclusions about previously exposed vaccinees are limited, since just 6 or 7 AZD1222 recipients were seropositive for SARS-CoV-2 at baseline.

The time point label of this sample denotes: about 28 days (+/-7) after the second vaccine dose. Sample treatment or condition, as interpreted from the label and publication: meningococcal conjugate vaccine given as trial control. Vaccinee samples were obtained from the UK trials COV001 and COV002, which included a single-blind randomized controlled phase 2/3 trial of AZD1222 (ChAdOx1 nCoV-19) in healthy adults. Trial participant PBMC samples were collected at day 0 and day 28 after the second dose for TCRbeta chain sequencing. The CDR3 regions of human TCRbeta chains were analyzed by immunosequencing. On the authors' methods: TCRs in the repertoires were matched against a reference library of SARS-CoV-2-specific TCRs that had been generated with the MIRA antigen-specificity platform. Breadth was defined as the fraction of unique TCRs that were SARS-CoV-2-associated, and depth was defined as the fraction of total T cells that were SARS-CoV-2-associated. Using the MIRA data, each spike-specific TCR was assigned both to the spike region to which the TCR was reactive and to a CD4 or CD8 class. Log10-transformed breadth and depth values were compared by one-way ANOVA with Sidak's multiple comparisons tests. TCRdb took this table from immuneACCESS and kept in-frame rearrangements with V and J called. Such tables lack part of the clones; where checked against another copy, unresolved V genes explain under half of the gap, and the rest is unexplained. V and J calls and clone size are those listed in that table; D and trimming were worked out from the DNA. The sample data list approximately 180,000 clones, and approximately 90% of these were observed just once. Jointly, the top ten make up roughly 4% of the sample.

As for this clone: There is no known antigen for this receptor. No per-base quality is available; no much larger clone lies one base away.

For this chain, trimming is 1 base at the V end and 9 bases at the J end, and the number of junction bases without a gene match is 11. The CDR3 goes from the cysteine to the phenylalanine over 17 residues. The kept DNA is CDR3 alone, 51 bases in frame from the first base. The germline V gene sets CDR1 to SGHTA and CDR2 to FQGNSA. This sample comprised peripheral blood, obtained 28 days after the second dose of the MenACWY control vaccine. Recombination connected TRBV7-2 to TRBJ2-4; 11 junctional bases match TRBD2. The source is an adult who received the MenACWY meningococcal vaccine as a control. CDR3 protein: CASSLVSSSGGEGIQYF. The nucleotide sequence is TGTGCCAGCAGCTTAGTTTCGAGTAGCGGGGGGGAAGGCATTCAGTACTTC.